These 6 T cell receptor beta chains came from one sample sequenced in a study of beta chain features in type 1 diabetes. The authors reverse transcribed all of the isolated RNA, so sequencing captured expressed TCRB transcripts. Clones were read by immunoSEQ multiplex PCR, and TCRdb kept only the in-frame ones, dropping some. The sample includes about 370,000 clones, about 15% of them seen just once. Source material: naive CD4+ T cells from blood. The receptors stem from a woman aged 18-35 years in good health.

In this sample, this clone turned up a few times. This chain joins TRBV21-1 and TRBJ2-7; the table's D gene call, TRBD2, was not cross checked with the DNA. TRBV21-1 has pseudogene status. The CDR3 covers 12 residues. The CDR3 bases are TGTGCCAGCAGTCGCGAGTCCTACGAGCAGTACTTC. Translation: CASSRESYEQYF.

This clone was picked up a small number of times. The V and J genes are TRBV30 and TRBJ2-1, with D possibly matching TRBD1 (5 bases). V lost 4 bases and J 3 bases, leaving 13 bases between the germline ends. Germline-derived CDR1 and CDR2 are GTSNPN and SVGIG (reference sequence). The CDR3 spans 14 residues. The CDR3 protein is CAWTQGGDYNEQFF. The CDR3 DNA is TGTGCCTGGACCCAGGGTGGGGACTACAATGAGCAGTTCTTC.

This clone appeared a single time. This chain joins TRBV18 and TRBJ2-5, with D possibly TRBD1 on 6 matching bases. Germline CDR1 KGHSH, CDR2 LQKENI. The CDR3 contains 13 residues. Trimming cost V 6 bases and J 4 bases, with 12 bases left between them. As DNA, the CDR3 is TGTGCCAGCTCTCTAAGACAGGCAGAGACCCAGTACTTC. Its protein product is CASSLRQAETQYF.

Concerning this clone: The sample contains more than one DNA sequence encoding this CDR3. This CDR3 reads CAWSAGPNYGYTF. In DNA, the CDR3 is TGTGCCTGGAGCGCGGGACCGAACTATGGCTACACCTTC. The rearrangement uses TRBV30 and TRBJ1-2; tentatively, D is TRBD1 (5 bases). Trimming cost V 3 bases and J 2 bases, with 10 bases left between them. The CDR3 extends over 13 amino acids. The germline CDR1 and CDR2 sequences are GTSNPN and SVGIG (reference sequence). The variable domain in full, completed from reference TRBV30 and TRBJ1-2, reads SQTIHQWPATLVQPVGSPLSLECTVEGTSNPNLYWYRQAAGRGLQLLFYSVGIGQISSEVPQNLSASRPQDRQFILSSKKLLLSDSGFYLCAWSAGPNYGYTFGSGTRLTVV.

This clone was counted only a few times. This chain links TRBV5-1 with TRBJ1-3; unclear D gene. Germline-derived CDR1 and CDR2 are SGHRS and YFSETQ. V lost 4 bases and J lost 0, with 11 bases in between. The CDR3 sequence is 15 residues long. The CDR3 is CASSPNRYSGNTIYF. The CDR3, as DNA: TGCGCCAGCAGCCCCAACCGCTACTCTGGAAACACCATATATTTT.

This clone was counted a few times. The chain combines TRBV14 with TRBJ1-1; 7 bases fit TRBD1. CDR1 SGHDN and CDR2 FVKESK come from the germline V gene. J lost 0 bases, V lost 3 bases, and 13 bases had no gene match. CDR3 size: 18 residues. The CDR3 region is CASSQARQGRTMNTEAFF. CDR3 DNA sequence: TGTGCCAGCAGCCAGGCACGACAGGGACGAACAATGAACACTGAAGCTTTCTTT.